This entry describes one TCR beta chain. What it recognizes is unknown. TCRdb's table, derived via immunoSEQ multiplex PCR, lists solely in-frame clones and lacks some. The sample lists roughly 56,000 clones; more than 85% were seen once. The sample belongs to a study of cytomegalovirus exposure and HLA in healthy donors. For the study at large: Per a later analysis, the roughly 670 first-cohort and fewer than 150 validation repertoires shared one platform. General study findings and limits: Reportedly, cytomegalovirus status was diagnosed with high sensitivity and specificity. Rarity marked most TCR sequences, yet some public TCRs occurred in many donors. Researchers counted around 180 TCR beta chains as cytomegalovirus-associated.

The sequence was collected from a woman in her 30s in good health and CMV-seronegative. Sequenced input: PBMCs.

In nucleotides, the CDR3 is TGTGCCAGCAGCTTGATTCAGGACTACAATGAGCAGTTCTTC. This encodes CASSLIQDYNEQFF. This chain connects TRBV5-4 to TRBJ2-1; D remains ambiguous. Germline assignment: CDR1 SGHNT and CDR2 YYREEE (reference sequence). V lost 1 base and J lost 3, with 8 bases in between. This CDR3 contains 14 residues.